This entry is about one T cell receptor beta chain. Its antigen remains unknown. The data were obtained in a study of T-cell memory formation after mild COVID-19. Notes on the study in general: Specificity for SARS-CoV-2 was not confirmed among the second-wave clones peaking on day 37. Clones that shrank (day 15 to 85) were balanced CD4/CD8, whereas later expanders leaned CD4+. Chiefly within CM and EM were the contracting CD4+ clones; CD8+ ones were within EMRA.

V was pared by 2 bases and J by 2 bases, with 14 bases between. This CDR3 spans 16 amino acids. Germline V gives CDR1 SGDLS, CDR2 YYNGEE. Constant-segment primers served in 5'RACE that generated TCR alpha and TCR beta cDNA libraries bearing sample barcodes and UMIs. Each CDR3 protein gets one entry after TCRdb re-called the 5' RACE reads with MiXCR. The sample carries 450,000 to 700,000 distinct CDR3 sequences, 15% to 20% recorded once. The specimen was PBMCs or a T cell subset sorted from them (not recorded which). The chain combines TRBV9 with TRBJ2-1, with D perhaps TRBD2 (6 bases). The sequence was obtained from an adult woman who had mild COVID-19 (a few samples of this study predate the infection). Cell type and time point are not known. This CDR3 reads CASSVGTSSAYNEQFF. The CDR3 DNA reads TGTGCCAGCAGCGTTGGGACTTCCTCAGCCTACAATGAGCAGTTCTTC.